A single sample gave rise to the 15 T cell receptor beta chains below, sequenced in a study of CD8+ T cells in alopecia areata. As the sequencing template, cDNA was produced by extracting RNA and reverse transcribing it. The table came from immunoSEQ multiplex PCR; TCRdb's copy has only in-frame clones and leaves some out. The profile covers 20,000 to 30,000 clones, with 50% to 55% appearing a single time and roughly a third taken by the ten largest. Sequencing was carried out using NKG2D-high CD8+ T cells sorted from blood. These receptors were taken from a human donor with alopecia areata.

The CDR3 reads CASSLSWTGHEQYF. The CDR3 nucleotides read TGTGCCAGCAGTTTATCGTGGACAGGCCACGAGCAGTACTTC. V is TRBV28 and J is TRBJ2-7; 7 nucleotides agree with TRBD1. J was trimmed by 5 bases and V by 1 base; bases with no gene match: 5. Germline CDR1 reads MDHEN; CDR2 reads SYDVKM. The CDR3 has 14 residues.

The chain combines TRBV25-1 with TRBJ2-5; D is ambiguous. The tail of the sequence fits TRBJ2-7 better, so the J call may be wrong. In germline, CDR1 is MGHDK, CDR2 SYGVNS. The CDR3 runs to 13 residues. The CDR3 protein is CASSEMGTYEQYF. In DNA, the CDR3 is TGTGCCAGCAGTGAAATGGGGACCTACGAGCAGTACTTC.

This clone was seen more than once but under ten times. The V and J genes are TRBV15 and TRBJ2-2, with a tentative D call TRBD1 (6 bases). The germline V and J ends were trimmed by 4 bases and 6 bases, with 12 bases remaining between them. CDR1 LNHNV and CDR2 YYDKDF come from the germline V gene (reference sequence). This CDR3 spans 14 amino acids. The DNA for the CDR3 is TGTGCCACCAGCACATACAGGGACGCCGGGGAGCTGTTTTTT. This encodes CATSTYRDAGELFF.

V usage is TRBV27 and J usage is TRBJ2-7, with TRBD2 as a possible D gene (6 bases). V dropped 4 bases and J dropped 2 bases, with 18 bases sitting between them. From germline, CDR1 is MNHEY and CDR2 SMNVEV (reference sequence). This CDR3 is built from 16 residues. CDR3 region: CASSYLRGGGTYEQYF. The CDR3 nucleotides are TGTGCCAGCAGTTACTTACGGGGAGGAGGGACCTACGAGCAGTACTTC.

The rearrangement joins TRBV4-1 to TRBJ2-1; TRBD2 matches at 7 bases. The germline CDR1 and CDR2 sequences are MGHRA and YSYEKL. V was clipped by 1 base and J by 4 bases; unmatched bases: 7. This CDR3 comprises 16 residues. The CDR3 bases are TGCGCCAGCAGCCAAGTATCCCCGGGGGGTTACAATGAGCAGTTCTTC. Translated: CASSQVSPGGYNEQFF.

The CDR3 protein is CATRTTGGGETQYF. The CDR3 coding sequence is TGTGCCACCAGGACAACAGGGGGCGGGGAGACCCAGTACTTC. The V gene is TRBV15, the J gene TRBJ2-5, with TRBD1 matching over 9 bases. The germline CDR1 and CDR2 sequences are LNHNV and YYDKDF (reference sequence). This CDR3 contains 14 residues. Trimming cost V 6 bases and J 5 bases; bases outside gene matches: 7. Based on the CDR3 plus reference TRBV15 and TRBJ2-5, the full variable domain is DAMVIQNPRYQVTQFGKPVTLSCSQTLNHNVMYWYQQKSSQAPKLLFHYYDKDFNNEADTPDNFQSRRPNTSFCFLDIRSPGLGDTAMYLCATRTTGGGETQYFGPGTRLLVL.

This chain uses TRBV6-5 with TRBJ1-1; D remains ambiguous. Trimming took off 6 bases at V and 2 bases at J, with 7 bases between the two ends. Germline loops: CDR1 MNHEY, CDR2 SVGAGI. The CDR3 has 12 residues. In DNA, the CDR3 is TGTGCCAGCAGCCTCCCTAACACTGAAGCTTTCTTT. Its protein product is CASSLPNTEAFF.

This clone was picked up a small number of times. This chain uses TRBV11-3 with TRBJ2-1, with D perhaps matching TRBD2 (5 bases). Per the germline V gene, CDR1 is SGHNT and CDR2 is YENEEA. This CDR3 has 15 residues. V shed 0 bases and J shed 10 bases, with 16 bases lying between them. The CDR3 DNA follows: TGTGCCAGCAGCTTAGATCGAGGACTCACCGGGGAGCAGTTCTTC. This encodes CASSLDRGLTGEQFF.

The J gene is TRBJ1-5, the V gene TRBV7-2, with D perhaps matching TRBD1 (5 bases). Trimming left V 3 bases short and J 3 bases short, with 12 bases between. CDR1 is SGHTA, CDR2 FQGNSA, per germline. The CDR3 consists of 15 residues. The CDR3 DNA sequence: TGTGCCAGCAGCTTCATCAGGGTATCCAATCAGCCCCAGCATTTT. Translating gives CASSFIRVSNQPQHF. Complete variable domain (other parts from reference TRBV7-2 and TRBJ1-5): GAGVSQSPSNKVTEKGKDVELRCDPISGHTALYWYRQSLGQGLEFLIYFQGNSAPDKSGLPSDRFSAERTGGSVSTLTIQRTQQEDSAVYLCASSFIRVSNQPQHFGDGTRLSIL.

The DNA of the CDR3 is TGTGCCAGTAGTAAAGTAGGGTTCTTTGGGGCCAACGTCCTGACTTTC. Translating gives CASSKVGFFGANVLTF. The J gene is TRBJ2-6, the V gene TRBV19; D not certain. V was trimmed by 4 bases and J by 3 bases, leaving 13 bases between them. The CDR3 is 16 residues long. In germline, CDR1 is LNHDA, CDR2 SQIVND (reference sequence).

The chain carries TRBV29-1 and TRBJ1-3, with D possibly being TRBD1 (6 bases). CDR1 is SQVTM, CDR2 ANQGSEA, per germline. This CDR3 is 17 amino acids long. The CDR3, as DNA: TGCAGGGCAGGACAGCCTCTTTTAATTTTACCTGGAAACACCATATATTTT. It specifies CRAGQPLLILPGNTIYF.

This rearrangement joins TRBV11-2 to TRBJ2-7; D unclear. V gave up 7 bases and J gave up 5 bases, with 21 bases separating them. CDR3 length equals 15 residues. The V gene's germline CDR1 is SGHAT and CDR2 FQNNGV. CDR3 bases: TGTGCCAGCACCTATAGGAGAAGGGCTCGTGACGAGCAGTACTTC. Protein product: CASTYRRRARDEQYF. The complete variable domain, with remaining parts taken from reference TRBV11-2 and TRBJ2-7, reads EAGVAQSPRYKIIEKRQSVAFWCNPISGHATLYWYQQILGQGPKLLIQFQNNGVVDDSQLPKDRFSAERLKGVDSTLKIQPAKLEDSAVYLCASTYRRRARDEQYFGPGTRLTVT.

This chain uses TRBV7-3 with TRBJ1-4; D is ambiguous. The germline CDR1 and CDR2 sequences are SGHTA and FQGTGA. The CDR3 totals 15 residues. Trimming removed 5 bases at V and 3 bases at J, with 13 bases between. This chain's CDR3 is CASSPSHAANEKLFF. The CDR3 coding sequence is TGTGCCAGCAGCCCCTCCCACGCGGCTAATGAAAAACTGTTTTTT.

A few counts support this clone. The chain recombines TRBV28 with TRBJ2-2; D call uncertain. The CDR3 has 15 amino acids. Per the germline V gene, CDR1 is MDHEN and CDR2 is SYDVKM. The germline V and J ends were trimmed by 2 bases and 1 base, with 8 bases remaining between them. The CDR3 bases are TGTGCCAGCAGTTTACTGCAGCTGAACACCGGGGAGCTGTTTTTT. Protein sequence: CASSLLQLNTGELFF.

The rearrangement joins TRBV27 to TRBJ2-3; TRBD2 matches at 10 bases. CDR1 and CDR2 from the germline V gene are MNHEY and SMNVEV (reference sequence). The CDR3 has 15 residues. With V trimmed by 4 bases and J by 3 bases, 4 bases remained unmatched. CDR3 sequence reads: CASSSRTSGTDTQYF. The CDR3, as DNA: TGTGCCAGCAGTTCTCGGACTAGCGGAACAGATACGCAGTATTTT.